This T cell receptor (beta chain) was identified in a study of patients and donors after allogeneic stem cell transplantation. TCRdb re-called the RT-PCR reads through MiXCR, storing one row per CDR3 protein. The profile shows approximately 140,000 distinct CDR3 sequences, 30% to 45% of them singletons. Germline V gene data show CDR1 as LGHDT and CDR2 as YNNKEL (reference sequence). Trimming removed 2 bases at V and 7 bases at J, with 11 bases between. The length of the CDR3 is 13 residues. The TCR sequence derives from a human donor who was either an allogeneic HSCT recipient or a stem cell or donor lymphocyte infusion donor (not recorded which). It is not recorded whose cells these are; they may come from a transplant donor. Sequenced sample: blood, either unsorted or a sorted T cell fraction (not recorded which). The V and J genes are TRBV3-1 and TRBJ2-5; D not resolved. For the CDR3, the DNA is TGTGCCAGCAGCCAACCGGCAGCCGGGACCCAGTACTTC. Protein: CASSQPAAGTQYF.